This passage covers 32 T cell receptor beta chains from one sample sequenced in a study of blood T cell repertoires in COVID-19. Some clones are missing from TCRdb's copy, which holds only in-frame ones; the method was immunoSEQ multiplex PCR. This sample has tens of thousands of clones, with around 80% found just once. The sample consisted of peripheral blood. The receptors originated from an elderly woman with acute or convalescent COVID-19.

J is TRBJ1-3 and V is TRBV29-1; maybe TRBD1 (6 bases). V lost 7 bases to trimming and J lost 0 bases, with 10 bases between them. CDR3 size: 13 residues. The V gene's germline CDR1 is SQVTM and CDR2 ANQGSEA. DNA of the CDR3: TGCAGCGCCCAAGGGGGCTCTGGAAACACCATATATTTT. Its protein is CSAQGGSGNTIYF.

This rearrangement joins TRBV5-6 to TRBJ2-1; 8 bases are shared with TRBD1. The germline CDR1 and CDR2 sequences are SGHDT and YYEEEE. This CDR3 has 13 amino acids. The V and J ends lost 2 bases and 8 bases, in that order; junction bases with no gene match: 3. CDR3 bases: TGTGCCAGCAGCTTCAAGGACAGGGATGAGCAGTTCTTC. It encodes CASSFKDRDEQFF.

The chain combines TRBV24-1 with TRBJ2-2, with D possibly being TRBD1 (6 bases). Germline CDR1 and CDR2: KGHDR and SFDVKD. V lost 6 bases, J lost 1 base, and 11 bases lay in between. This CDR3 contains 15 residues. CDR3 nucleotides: TGTGCCACCAGTCTGGCAGGGGAGAACACCGGGGAGCTGTTTTTT. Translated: CATSLAGENTGELFF.

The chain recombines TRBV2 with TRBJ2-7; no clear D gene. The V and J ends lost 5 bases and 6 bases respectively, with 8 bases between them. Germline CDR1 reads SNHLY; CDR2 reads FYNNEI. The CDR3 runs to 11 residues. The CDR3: CASSQQFEQYF. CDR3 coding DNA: TGTGCCAGCAGTCAACAGTTCGAGCAGTACTTC.

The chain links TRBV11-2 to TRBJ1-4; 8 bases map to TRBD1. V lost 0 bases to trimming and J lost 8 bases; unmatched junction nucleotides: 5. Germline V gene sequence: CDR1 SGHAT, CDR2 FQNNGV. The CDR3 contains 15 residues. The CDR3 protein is CASSLETGQDEKLFF. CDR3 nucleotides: TGTGCCAGCAGCTTAGAGACGGGACAGGACGAAAAACTGTTTTTT.

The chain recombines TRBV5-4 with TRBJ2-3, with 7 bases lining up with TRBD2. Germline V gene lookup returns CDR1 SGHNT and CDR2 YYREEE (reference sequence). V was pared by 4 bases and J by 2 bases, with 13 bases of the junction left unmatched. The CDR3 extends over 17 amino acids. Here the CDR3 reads CASSPPSLAGYTDTQYF. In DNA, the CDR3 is TGTGCCAGCAGCCCCCCGAGCTTAGCGGGCTACACAGATACGCAGTATTTT.

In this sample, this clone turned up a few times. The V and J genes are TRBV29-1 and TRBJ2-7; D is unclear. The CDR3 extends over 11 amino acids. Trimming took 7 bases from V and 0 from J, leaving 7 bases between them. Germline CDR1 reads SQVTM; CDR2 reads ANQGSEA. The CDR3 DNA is TGCAGCGCTAGTAGCTCCTACGAGCAGTACTTC. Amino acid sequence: CSASSSYEQYF.

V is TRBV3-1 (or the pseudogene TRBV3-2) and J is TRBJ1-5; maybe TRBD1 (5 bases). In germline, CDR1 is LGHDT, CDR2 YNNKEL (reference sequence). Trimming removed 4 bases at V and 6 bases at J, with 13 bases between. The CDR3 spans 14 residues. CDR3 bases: TGTGCCAGCAGCCTGGGGAGGGGAATTCAGCCCCAGCATTTT. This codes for CASSLGRGIQPQHF.

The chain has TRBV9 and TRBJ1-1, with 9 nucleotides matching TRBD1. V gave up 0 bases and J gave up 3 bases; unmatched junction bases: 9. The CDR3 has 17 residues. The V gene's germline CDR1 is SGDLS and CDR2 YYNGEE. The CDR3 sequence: CASSVDGTGGFDTEAFF. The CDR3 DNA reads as TGTGCCAGCAGCGTAGATGGAACAGGGGGCTTCGACACTGAAGCTTTCTTT.

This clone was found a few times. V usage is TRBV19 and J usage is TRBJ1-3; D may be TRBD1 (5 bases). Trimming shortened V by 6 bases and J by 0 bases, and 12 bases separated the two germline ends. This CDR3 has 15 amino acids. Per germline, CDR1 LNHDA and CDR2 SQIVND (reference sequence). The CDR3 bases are TGTGCCAGTAGACCGGGGGACTACTCTGGAAACACCATATATTTT. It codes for CASRPGDYSGNTIYF.

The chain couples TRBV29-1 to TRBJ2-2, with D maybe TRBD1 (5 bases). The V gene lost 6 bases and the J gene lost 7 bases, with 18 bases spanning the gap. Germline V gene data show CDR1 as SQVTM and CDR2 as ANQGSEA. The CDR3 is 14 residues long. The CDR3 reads CSVPGPGASGELFF. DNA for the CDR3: TGCAGCGTCCCCGGTCCTGGGGCGAGCGGGGAGCTGTTTTTT.

CDR3 nucleotides: TGTGCCAGCAGCTTGACCACCGGGACAGGGGTCAATGAGCAGTTCTTC. Its translation is CASSLTTGTGVNEQFF. This chain uses TRBV5-4 with TRBJ2-1; 10 bases match TRBD1. Per the germline V gene, CDR1 is SGHNT and CDR2 is YYREEE (reference sequence). The CDR3 is made up of 16 amino acids. With 1 base clipped from V and 6 bases from J, the junction kept 7 bases outside the gene matches.

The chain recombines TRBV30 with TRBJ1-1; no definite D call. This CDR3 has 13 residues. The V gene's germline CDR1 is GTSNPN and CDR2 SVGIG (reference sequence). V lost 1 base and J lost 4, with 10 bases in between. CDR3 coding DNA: TGTGCCTGGAGTGCCCGAGTTGGCACTGAAGCTTTCTTT. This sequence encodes CAWSARVGTEAFF.

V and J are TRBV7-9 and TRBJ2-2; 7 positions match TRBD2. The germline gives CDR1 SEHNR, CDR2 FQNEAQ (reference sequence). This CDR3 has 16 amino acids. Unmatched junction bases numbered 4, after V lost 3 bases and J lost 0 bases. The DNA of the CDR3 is TGTGCCAGCAGCTTCCGACTAGCTTCGAACACCGGGGAGCTGTTTTTT. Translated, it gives CASSFRLASNTGELFF. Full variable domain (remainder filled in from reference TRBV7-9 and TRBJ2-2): DTGVSQNPRHKITKRGQNVTFRCDPISEHNRLYWYRQTLGQGPEFLTYFQNEAQLEKSRLLSDRFSAERPKGSFSTLEIQRTEQGDSAMYLCASSFRLASNTGELFFGEGSRLTVL.

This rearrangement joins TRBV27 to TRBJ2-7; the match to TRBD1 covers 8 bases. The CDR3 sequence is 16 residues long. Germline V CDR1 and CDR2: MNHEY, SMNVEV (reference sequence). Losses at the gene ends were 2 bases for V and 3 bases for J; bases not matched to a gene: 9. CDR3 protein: CASSLTGTDRVYEQYF. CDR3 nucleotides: TGTGCCAGCAGTTTAACGGGAACGGACAGGGTCTACGAGCAGTACTTC.

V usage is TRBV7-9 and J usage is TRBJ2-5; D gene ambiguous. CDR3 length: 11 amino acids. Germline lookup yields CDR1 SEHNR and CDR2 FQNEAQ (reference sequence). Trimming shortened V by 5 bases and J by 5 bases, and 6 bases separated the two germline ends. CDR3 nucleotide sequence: TGTGCCAGCAGCCAGACTGAGACCCAGTACTTC. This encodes CASSQTETQYF.

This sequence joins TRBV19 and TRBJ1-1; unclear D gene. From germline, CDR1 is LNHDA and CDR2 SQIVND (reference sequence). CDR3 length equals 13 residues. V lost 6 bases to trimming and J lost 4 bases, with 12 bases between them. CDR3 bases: TGTGCCAGTAGGGTTCGGGGATCCACTGAAGCTTTCTTT. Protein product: CASRVRGSTEAFF.

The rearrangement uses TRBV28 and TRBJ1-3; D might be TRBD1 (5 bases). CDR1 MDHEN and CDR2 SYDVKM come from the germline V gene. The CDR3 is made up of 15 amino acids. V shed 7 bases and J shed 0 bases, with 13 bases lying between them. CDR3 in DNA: TGTGCCAGCATGGAAGCAGGGTCCTCTGGAAACACCATATATTTT. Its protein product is CASMEAGSSGNTIYF.

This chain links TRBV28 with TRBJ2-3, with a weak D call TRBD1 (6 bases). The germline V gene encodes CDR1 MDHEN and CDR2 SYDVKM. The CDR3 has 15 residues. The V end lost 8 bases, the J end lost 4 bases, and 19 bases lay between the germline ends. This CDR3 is CASSLITTGADTQYF. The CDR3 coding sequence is TGTGCCAGCTCTTTGATCACGACAGGCGCAGATACGCAGTATTTT.

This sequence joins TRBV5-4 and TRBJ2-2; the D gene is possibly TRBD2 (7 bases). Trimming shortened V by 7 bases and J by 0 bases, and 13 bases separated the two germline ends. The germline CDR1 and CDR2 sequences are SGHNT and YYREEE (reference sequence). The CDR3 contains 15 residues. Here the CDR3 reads CASFGGASNTGELFF. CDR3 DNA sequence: TGTGCCAGCTTTGGGGGGGCATCGAACACCGGGGAGCTGTTTTTT. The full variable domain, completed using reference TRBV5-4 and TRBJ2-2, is ETGVTQSPTHLIKTRGQQVTLRCSSQSGHNTVSWYQQALGQGPQFIFQYYREEENGRGNFPPRFSGLQFPNYSSELNVNALELDDSALYLCASFGGASNTGELFFGEGSRLTVL.

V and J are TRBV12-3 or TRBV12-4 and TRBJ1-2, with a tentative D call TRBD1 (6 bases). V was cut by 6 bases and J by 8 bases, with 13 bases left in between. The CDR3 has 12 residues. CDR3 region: CASRNQGRGYTF. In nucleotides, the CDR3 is TGTGCCAGCAGAAATCAGGGGCGCGGCTACACCTTC.

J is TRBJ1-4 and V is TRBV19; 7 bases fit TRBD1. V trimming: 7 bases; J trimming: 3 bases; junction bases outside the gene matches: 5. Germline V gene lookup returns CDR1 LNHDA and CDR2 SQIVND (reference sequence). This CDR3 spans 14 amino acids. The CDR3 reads CASIRQGPNEKLFF. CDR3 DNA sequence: TGTGCCAGTATCCGACAGGGACCTAATGAAAAACTGTTTTTT.

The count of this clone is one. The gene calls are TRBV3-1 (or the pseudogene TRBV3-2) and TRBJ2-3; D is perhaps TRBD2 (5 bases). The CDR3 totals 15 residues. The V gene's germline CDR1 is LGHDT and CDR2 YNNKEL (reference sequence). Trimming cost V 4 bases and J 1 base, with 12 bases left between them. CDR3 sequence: CASSRLGIGTDTQYF. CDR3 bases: TGTGCCAGCAGCCGACTCGGGATTGGCACAGATACGCAGTATTTT.

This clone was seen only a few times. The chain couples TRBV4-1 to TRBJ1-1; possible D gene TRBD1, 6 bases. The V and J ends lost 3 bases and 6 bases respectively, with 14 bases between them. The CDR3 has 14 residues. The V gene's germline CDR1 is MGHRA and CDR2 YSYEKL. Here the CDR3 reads CASSQGVGGAEAFF. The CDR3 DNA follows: TGCGCCAGCAGCCAGGGGGTAGGGGGGGCTGAAGCTTTCTTT.

CDR3 in amino acids: CASSRLAPDTQYF. The CDR3 coding sequence is TGTGCCAGCAGTCGACTAGCCCCAGATACGCAGTATTTT. The rearrangement uses TRBV7-2 and TRBJ2-3; 7 bases agree with TRBD2. Unmatched junction bases numbered 4, after V lost 6 bases and J lost 4 bases. The CDR3 consists of 13 residues. Germline CDR1 reads SGHTA; CDR2 reads FQGNSA.

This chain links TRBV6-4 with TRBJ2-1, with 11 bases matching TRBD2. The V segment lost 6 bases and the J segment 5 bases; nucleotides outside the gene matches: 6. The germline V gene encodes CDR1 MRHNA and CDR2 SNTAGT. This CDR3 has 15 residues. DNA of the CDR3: TGTGCCAGCAGCCCACTAGCGGGGGCAAACAATGAGCAGTTCTTC. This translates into CASSPLAGANNEQFF.

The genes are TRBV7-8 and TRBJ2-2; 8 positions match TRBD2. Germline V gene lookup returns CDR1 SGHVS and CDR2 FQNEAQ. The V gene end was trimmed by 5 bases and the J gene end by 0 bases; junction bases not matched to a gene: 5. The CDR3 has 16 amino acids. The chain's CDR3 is CASSPYGRANTGELFF. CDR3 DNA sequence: TGTGCCAGCAGCCCCTACGGGAGGGCGAACACCGGGGAGCTGTTTTTT.

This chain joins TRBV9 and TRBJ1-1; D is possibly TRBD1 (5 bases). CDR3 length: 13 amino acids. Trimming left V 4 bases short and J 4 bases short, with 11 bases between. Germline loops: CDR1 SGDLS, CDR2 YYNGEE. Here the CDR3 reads CASSLTGVTEAFF. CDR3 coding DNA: TGTGCCAGCAGCCTCACGGGGGTCACTGAAGCTTTCTTT.

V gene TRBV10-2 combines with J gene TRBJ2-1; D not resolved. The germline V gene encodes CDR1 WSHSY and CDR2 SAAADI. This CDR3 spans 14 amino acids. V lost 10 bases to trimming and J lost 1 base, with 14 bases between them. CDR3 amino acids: CATLLGVSYNEQFF. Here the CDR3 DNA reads TGCGCCACCTTGTTAGGAGTATCCTACAATGAGCAGTTCTTC.

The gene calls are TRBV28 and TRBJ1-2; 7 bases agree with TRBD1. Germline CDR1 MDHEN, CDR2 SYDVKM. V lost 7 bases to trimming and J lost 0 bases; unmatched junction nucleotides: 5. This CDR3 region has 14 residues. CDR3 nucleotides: TGTGCCAGCACTGCGGACAGGCCTAACTATGGCTACACCTTC. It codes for CASTADRPNYGYTF.

The CDR3 DNA reads as TGCGCCAGCAGCCTTTGGGCCCCACAGGGGACCGTGAACAATGAGCAGTTCTTC. Its translation: CASSLWAPQGTVNNEQFF. V usage is TRBV5-1 and J usage is TRBJ2-1, with 7 bases aligning to TRBD1. The CDR3 contains 18 residues. Germline V gene lookup returns CDR1 SGHRS and CDR2 YFSETQ. With V trimmed by 4 bases and J by 5 bases, 18 bases remained unmatched.

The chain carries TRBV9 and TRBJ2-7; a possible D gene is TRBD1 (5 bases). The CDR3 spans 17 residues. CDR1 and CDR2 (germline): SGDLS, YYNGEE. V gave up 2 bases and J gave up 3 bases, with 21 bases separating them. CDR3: CASSVCPPTACYYEQYF. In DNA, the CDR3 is TGTGCCAGCAGCGTTTGCCCCCCGACAGCGTGCTACTACGAGCAGTACTTC.